This T cell receptor beta chain derives from a study of cytomegalovirus exposure and HLA in healthy donors. V was trimmed by 3 bases and J by 6 bases, leaving 9 bases between them. Germline values: CDR1 SGDLS, CDR2 YYNGEE. The CDR3 totals 13 residues. 60 Vbeta and 13 Jbeta primers were used in PCR. Clones were read by immunoSEQ multiplex PCR, and TCRdb kept only the in-frame ones, dropping some. The sample holds about 50,000 clones, around 81% seen once. V usage is TRBV9 and J usage is TRBJ2-2; D gene ambiguous. The sequencing input was PBMCs. The sequence was obtained from a boy between 10 and 17 years old in good health and CMV-seropositive. CDR3 in amino acids: CASSASLAGELFF. CDR3 DNA: TGTGCCAGCAGCGCCTCCCTTGCCGGGGAGCTGTTTTTT.